Below, 17 T cell receptor beta chains from the same sample are listed, as sequenced in a study of tumor-infiltrating lymphocytes in glioblastoma multiforme. TCRB libraries came from RNA via three nested multiplex PCR rounds. TCRdb reprocessed the multiplex PCR reads with MiXCR, giving one entry per CDR3 protein. The table lists around 15,000 distinct CDR3 sequences, 70% to 75% of them singletons. Sequenced sample: brain tumor tissue. Receptors were obtained from a male donor with glioblastoma.

This clonotype was detected ten times or more. The chain carries TRBV30 and TRBJ2-7; 10 bases match TRBD1. The CDR3 length is 16 residues. Germline CDR1 is GTSNPN and CDR2 is SVGIG (reference sequence). V shed 4 bases, J shed 7 bases, and the junction held 16 bases outside the gene matches. CDR3 sequence (DNA): TGTGCCTGGACGAAAAGGGAGGACAGGGGGTCCGGAGAGCAGTACTTC. This codes for CAWTKREDRGSGEQYF.

By sample fraction, this clonotype is medium-sized. The genes are TRBV12-3 or TRBV12-4 and TRBJ2-7, with TRBD2 identical over 7 bases. V lost 6 bases to trimming and J lost 6 bases; unmatched junction nucleotides: 8. The CDR3 extends over 13 amino acids. CDR3 sequence: CASSLLRGSEQYF. The CDR3, as DNA: TGTGCCAGCAGCCTCCTGCGGGGGAGCGAGCAGTACTTC.

With regard to this clonotype: One junction end disagrees with the germline gene, perhaps due to a read error. V usage is TRBV11-2 and J usage is TRBJ2-3; 11 positions match TRBD2. From germline, CDR1 is SGHAT and CDR2 FQNNGV. The CDR3 consists of 14 residues. The CDR3: CAGSLLAGEDKQYF. The CDR3, as DNA: TGTGCCGGCAGTTTACTAGCGGGGGAAGATAAGCAGTATTTT. The variable domain in full, with the rest retrieved from reference TRBV11-2 and TRBJ2-3, is EAGVAQSPRYKIIEKRQSVAFWCNPISGHATLYWYQQILGQGPKLLIQFQNNGVVDDSQLPKDRFSAERLKGVDSTLKIQPAKLEDSAVYLCAGSLLAGEDKQYFGPGTRLTVL.

The V call is TRBV5-1, the J call TRBJ1-1; perhaps TRBD1 as D (5 bases). CDR1 and CDR2 (germline): SGHRS, YFSETQ. Trimming left V 3 bases short and J 4 bases short, with 13 bases between. This CDR3 comprises 14 residues. This CDR3 is CASSSEGCSTEAFF. The CDR3, as DNA: TGCGCCAGCAGCTCGGAGGGGTGTAGCACTGAAGCTTTCTTT.

J is TRBJ1-6 and V is TRBV6-5, with unresolved D. V was pared by 0 bases and J by 7 bases, with 13 bases between. The CDR3 has 16 residues. Germline CDR1 MNHEY, CDR2 SVGAGI. The CDR3 loop reads CASSYSTLGNNSPLHF. In DNA form, the CDR3 reads TGTGCCAGCAGTTACTCGACGCTGGGCAACAATTCACCCCTCCACTTT.

The genes are TRBV18 and TRBJ2-3; weak D call: TRBD2 (5 bases). Trimming removed 1 base at V and 10 bases at J, with 15 bases between. This CDR3 region has 14 residues. CDR1 and CDR2 (germline): KGHSH, LQKENI. The CDR3 DNA sequence: TGTGCCAGCTCACCACTTGAGCTCCGGCGGGCGCAGTATTTT. Its translation is CASSPLELRRAQYF.

In its sample, this clonotype is medium-sized. The chain has TRBV6-6 and TRBJ2-7; D is ambiguous. V was pared by 2 bases and J by 3 bases, with 5 bases between. CDR1 is MNHNY, CDR2 SVGAGI, per germline (reference sequence). The CDR3 spans 12 residues. As DNA, the CDR3 is TGTGCCAGCAGTTACACTTACTACGAGCAGTACGTC. Translation: CASSYTYYEQYV.

Notes on this clonotype: One base away lies a much larger clone, so this may be a sequencing read error. V usage is TRBV5-1 and J usage is TRBJ1-5; maybe TRBD1 (5 bases). The CDR3 runs 14 residues. Germline V gene lookup returns CDR1 SGHRS and CDR2 YFSETQ. The ends were cut back, 3 bases at V and 5 bases at J, with 12 bases in the middle. CDR3 sequence: CASSSLWGDQPQHF. In nucleotides, the CDR3 is TGCGCCAGCAGCTCGTTGTGGGGGGATCAGCCCCAGCATTTT.

This chain joins TRBV6-5 and TRBJ2-4, with D perhaps matching TRBD1 or TRBD2 (7 bases each). Per germline, CDR1 MNHEY and CDR2 SVGAGI. The CDR3 is 15 residues long. Trimming pared 7 bases from V and 3 bases from J, leaving 16 bases between. The CDR3 region is CASKGGREVKNIQYF. The CDR3 DNA reads TGTGCCAGCAAAGGGGGCCGGGAGGTCAAAAACATTCAGTACTTC.

The chain joins TRBV11-2 to TRBJ2-5; D not resolved. There are 12 residues in the CDR3. V dropped 1 base and J dropped 7 bases, with 7 bases sitting between them. The germline V gene has CDR1 SGHAT and CDR2 FQNNGV. The CDR3 DNA sequence: TGTGCCAGCAGCTTAGTAAGGGCGACCCAGTACTTC. Amino acids: CASSLVRATQYF.

Only one count was recorded for this clonotype. One end of the junction is discordant with germline, which a read error may explain. The rearrangement uses TRBV11-2 and TRBJ2-2, with TRBD2 matching 7 bases. CDR1 is SGHAT, CDR2 FQNNGV, per germline. The CDR3 has 20 amino acids. CDR3 nucleotides: TGTGCCGGCACCACCTCATTCGGCCAAGGGCTAGCGGTAAACACCGGGAAGCTGTTTTTT. It encodes CAGTTSFGQGLAVNTGKLFF.

To note about this clonotype: The junction and the germline gene differ at one end; a read error may be behind it. The V gene is TRBV20-1, the J gene TRBJ2-3; 9 bases align to TRBD1. CDR1 and CDR2 from the germline V gene are DFQATT and SNEGSKA (reference sequence). CDR3 size: 14 residues. CDR3 region: CSARKTGGLGTRYF. CDR3 bases: TGCAGTGCTAGAAAGACAGGGGGGTTGGGAACGCGGTATTTT.

This clonotype came up a few times. The chain is built from TRBV6-1 and TRBJ1-3; 8 bases agree with TRBD1. From germline, CDR1 is MNHNS and CDR2 SASEGT. This CDR3 contains 15 residues. J was trimmed by 0 bases and V by 3 bases; bases with no gene match: 1. Here the CDR3 DNA reads TGTGCCAGCAGTGAGACAGGGGACTCTGGAAACACCATATATTTT. As protein: CASSETGDSGNTIYF.

This clonotype was detected a few times. The CDR3 DNA reads TGCAGCGAATTAGCTCTCTCAGCCACATGCAATGAGCAGTTCTTC. Translation: CSELALSATCNEQFF. V gene TRBV29-1 combines with J gene TRBJ2-1; no reliable D call. This CDR3 comprises 15 residues. Trimming shortened V by 7 bases and J by 6 bases, and 22 bases separated the two germline ends. Germline V gives CDR1 SQVTM, CDR2 ANQGSEA.

Comment on this clonotype: The junction departs from the called germline gene at one end, perhaps through a read error. The rearrangement uses TRBV11-2 and TRBJ2-5; 12 bases are shared with TRBD2. Germline V gene data show CDR1 as SGHAT and CDR2 as FQNNGV. This CDR3 has 17 amino acids. The CDR3 nucleotides are TGTACCAGCAGCTTTTCCCTAGCGGGAGGGTTCCAAGAGACCCAGTACTTC. Protein product: CTSSFSLAGGFQETQYF.

The J gene is TRBJ2-1, the V gene TRBV29-1, with TRBD1 matching over 8 bases. Germline assignment: CDR1 SQVTM and CDR2 ANQGSEA. With 6 bases clipped from V and 0 bases from J, the junction kept 7 bases outside the gene matches. This CDR3 has 15 amino acids. The CDR3 spells CSVDRGSGSYNEQFF. In DNA, the CDR3 is TGCAGCGTAGACAGGGGATCGGGCTCCTACAATGAGCAGTTCTTC.

This clonotype was detected only a few times. This chain uses TRBV11-2 with TRBJ2-7; TRBD2 matches 14 bases. Germline V lookup: CDR1 SGHAT, CDR2 FQNNGV. CDR3 length equals 14 residues. With V trimmed by 5 bases and J by 6 bases, 3 bases remained unmatched. The CDR3 protein is CASSPGTSGGEQYF. For the CDR3, the DNA is TGTGCCAGCAGCCCCGGGACTAGCGGGGGCGAGCAGTACTTC.